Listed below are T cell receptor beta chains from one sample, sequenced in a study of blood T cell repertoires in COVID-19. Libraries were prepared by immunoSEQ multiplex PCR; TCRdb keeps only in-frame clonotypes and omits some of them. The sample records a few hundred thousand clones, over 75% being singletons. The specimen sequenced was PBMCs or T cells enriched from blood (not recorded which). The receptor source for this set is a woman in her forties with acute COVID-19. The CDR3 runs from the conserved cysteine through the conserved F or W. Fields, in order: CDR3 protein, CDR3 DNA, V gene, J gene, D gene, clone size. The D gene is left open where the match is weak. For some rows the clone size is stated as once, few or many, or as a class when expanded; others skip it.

cdr3_aa: CASIGGLQPQHF
cdr3_nt: TGTGCCAGCATCGGGGGGCTTCAGCCCCAGCATTTT
v_call: TRBV28
j_call: TRBJ1-5
d_call: NA
clone_size: NA

cdr3_aa: CASRTSNRGQGYTF
cdr3_nt: TGTGCCAGCCGGACTTCGAACAGGGGGCAAGGCTACACCTTC
v_call: TRBV27
j_call: TRBJ1-2
d_call: TRBD1
clone_size: once

cdr3_aa: CAISEFQGDTEAFF
cdr3_nt: TGTGCCATCAGTGAGTTCCAGGGGGACACTGAAGCTTTCTTT
v_call: TRBV10-3
j_call: TRBJ1-1
d_call: TRBD1
clone_size: NA

cdr3_aa: CASSQLPGTGSLQTQYF
cdr3_nt: TGTGCCAGCAGCCAATTACCCGGGACAGGGAGCCTACAGACCCAGTACTTC
v_call: TRBV3-1/TRBV3-2
j_call: TRBJ2-5
d_call: TRBD1
clone_size: NA

cdr3_aa: CASSTGGLETQYF
cdr3_nt: TGTGCCAGTAGTACAGGGGGGCTAGAGACCCAGTACTTC
v_call: TRBV19
j_call: TRBJ2-5
d_call: NA
clone_size: NA

cdr3_aa: CASSTPQGAASEKLFF
cdr3_nt: TGTGCCAGTAGTACACCGCAGGGGGCCGCGTCTGAAAAACTGTTTTTT
v_call: TRBV19
j_call: TRBJ1-4
d_call: TRBD1
clone_size: NA

cdr3_aa: CASSFILAGAYEQYF
cdr3_nt: TGTGCCAGCAGTTTTATACTAGCGGGAGCCTACGAGCAGTACTTC
v_call: TRBV28
j_call: TRBJ2-7
d_call: TRBD2
clone_size: NA

cdr3_aa: CASSQVAGSGNTIYF
cdr3_nt: TGTGCCAGCAGCCAAGTAGCGGGCTCTGGAAACACCATATATTTT
v_call: TRBV3-1/TRBV3-2
j_call: TRBJ1-3
d_call: NA
clone_size: once

cdr3_aa: CASSPSLGSTDTQYF
cdr3_nt: TGTGCCAGCAGCCCGTCTCTAGGAAGCACAGATACGCAGTATTTT
v_call: TRBV11-3
j_call: TRBJ2-3
d_call: NA
clone_size: NA

cdr3_aa: CASSPRVAGGYNEQFF
cdr3_nt: TGTGCCAGCAGCCCCCGGGTAGCGGGAGGCTACAATGAGCAGTTCTTC
v_call: TRBV7-3
j_call: TRBJ2-1
d_call: TRBD2
clone_size: few

cdr3_aa: CASSSSTGFEAFF
cdr3_nt: TGTGCCAGCAGCTCTTCGACAGGGTTTGAAGCTTTCTTT
v_call: TRBV7-2
j_call: TRBJ1-1
d_call: TRBD1
clone_size: NA

cdr3_aa: CASSPRQAPYEQYF
cdr3_nt: TGTGCCAGCAGCCCGCGACAGGCCCCCTACGAGCAGTACTTC
v_call: TRBV14
j_call: TRBJ2-7
d_call: NA
clone_size: few

cdr3_aa: CASSMRGTSYGYTF
cdr3_nt: TGTGCCAGCAGTATGCGGGGCACGAGCTATGGCTACACCTTC
v_call: TRBV6-5
j_call: TRBJ1-2
d_call: NA
clone_size: many